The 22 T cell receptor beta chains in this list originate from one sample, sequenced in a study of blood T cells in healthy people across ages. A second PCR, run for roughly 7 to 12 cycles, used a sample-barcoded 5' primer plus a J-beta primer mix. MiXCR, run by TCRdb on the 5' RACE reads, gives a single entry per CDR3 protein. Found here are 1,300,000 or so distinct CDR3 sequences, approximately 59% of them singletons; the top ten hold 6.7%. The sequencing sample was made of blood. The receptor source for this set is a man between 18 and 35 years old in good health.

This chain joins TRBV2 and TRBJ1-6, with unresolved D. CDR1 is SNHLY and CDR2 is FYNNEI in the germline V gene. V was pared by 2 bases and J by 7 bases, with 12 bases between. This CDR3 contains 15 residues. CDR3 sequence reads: CASSERVPRNSPLHF. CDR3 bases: TGTGCCAGCAGTGAAAGGGTCCCCAGAAATTCACCCCTCCACTTT.

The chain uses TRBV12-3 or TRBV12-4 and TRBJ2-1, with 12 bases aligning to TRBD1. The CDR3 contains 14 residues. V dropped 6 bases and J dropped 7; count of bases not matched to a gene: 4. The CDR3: CASRGQGAVNEQFF. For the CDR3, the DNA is TGTGCCAGCAGGGGACAGGGGGCGGTTAATGAGCAGTTCTTC.

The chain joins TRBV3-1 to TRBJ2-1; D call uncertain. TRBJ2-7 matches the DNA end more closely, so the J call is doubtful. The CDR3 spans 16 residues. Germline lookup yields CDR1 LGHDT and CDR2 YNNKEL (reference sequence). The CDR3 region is CASSALTERSYNEQYF. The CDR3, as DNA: TGTGCCAGCAGCGCTTTGACGGAACGCTCCTACAATGAGCAGTACTTC.

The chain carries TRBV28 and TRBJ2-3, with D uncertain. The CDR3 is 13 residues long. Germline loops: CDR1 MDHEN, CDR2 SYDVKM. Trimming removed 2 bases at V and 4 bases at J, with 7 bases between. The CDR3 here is CASSLDIADTQYF. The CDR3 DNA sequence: TGTGCCAGCAGTTTAGACATCGCAGATACGCAGTATTTT.

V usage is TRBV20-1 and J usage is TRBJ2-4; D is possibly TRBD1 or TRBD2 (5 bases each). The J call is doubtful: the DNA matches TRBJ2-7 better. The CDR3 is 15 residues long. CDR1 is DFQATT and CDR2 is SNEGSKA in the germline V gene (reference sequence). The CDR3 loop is CSARGTGPQEDEQYF. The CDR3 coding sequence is TGCAGTGCTAGAGGGACGGGACCCCAGGAGGACGAGCAGTACTTC.

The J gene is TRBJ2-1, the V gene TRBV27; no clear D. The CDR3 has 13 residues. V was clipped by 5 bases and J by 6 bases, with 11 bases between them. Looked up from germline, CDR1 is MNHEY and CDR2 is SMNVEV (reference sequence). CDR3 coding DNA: TGTGCCAGCAGTAGGCCCCCCGTCAATGAGCAGTTCTTC. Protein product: CASSRPPVNEQFF.

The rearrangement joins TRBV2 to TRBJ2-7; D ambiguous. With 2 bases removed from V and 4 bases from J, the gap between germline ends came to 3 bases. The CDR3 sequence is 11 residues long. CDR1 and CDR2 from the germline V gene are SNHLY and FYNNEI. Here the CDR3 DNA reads TGTGCCAGCAGTGAAATGTACGAGCAGTACTTC. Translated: CASSEMYEQYF.

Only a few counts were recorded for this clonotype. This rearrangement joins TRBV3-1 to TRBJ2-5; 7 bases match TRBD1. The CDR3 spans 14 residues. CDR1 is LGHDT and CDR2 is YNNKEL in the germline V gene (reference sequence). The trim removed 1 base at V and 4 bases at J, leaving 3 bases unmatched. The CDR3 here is CASSQVTGVETQYF. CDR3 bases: TGTGCCAGCAGCCAAGTTACAGGGGTAGAGACCCAGTACTTC.

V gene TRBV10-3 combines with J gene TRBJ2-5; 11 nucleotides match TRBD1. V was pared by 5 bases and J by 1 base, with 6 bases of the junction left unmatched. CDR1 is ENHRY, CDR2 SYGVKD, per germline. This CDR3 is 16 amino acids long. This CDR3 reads CAISNRDRGGQETQYF. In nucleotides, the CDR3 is TGTGCCATCAGTAACCGGGACAGGGGGGGCCAAGAGACCCAGTACTTC.

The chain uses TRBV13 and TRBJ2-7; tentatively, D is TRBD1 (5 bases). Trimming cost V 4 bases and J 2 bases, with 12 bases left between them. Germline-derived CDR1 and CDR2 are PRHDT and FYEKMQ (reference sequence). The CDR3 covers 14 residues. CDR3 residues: CASSSPRTPYEQYF. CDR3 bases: TGTGCCAGCAGCTCCCCAAGGACACCCTACGAGCAGTACTTC.

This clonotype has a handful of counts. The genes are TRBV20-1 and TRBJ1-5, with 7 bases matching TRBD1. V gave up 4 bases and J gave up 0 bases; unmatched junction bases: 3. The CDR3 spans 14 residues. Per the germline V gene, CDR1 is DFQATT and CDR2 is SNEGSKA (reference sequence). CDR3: CSATGTVSNQPQHF. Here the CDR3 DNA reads TGCAGTGCTACTGGGACAGTTAGCAATCAGCCCCAGCATTTT.

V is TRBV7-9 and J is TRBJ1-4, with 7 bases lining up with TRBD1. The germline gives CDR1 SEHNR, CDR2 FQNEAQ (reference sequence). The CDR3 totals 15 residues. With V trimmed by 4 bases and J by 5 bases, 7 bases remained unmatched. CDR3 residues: CASSSGGQANEKLFF. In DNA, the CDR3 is TGTGCCAGCAGCTCCGGTGGACAGGCAAATGAAAAACTGTTTTTT.

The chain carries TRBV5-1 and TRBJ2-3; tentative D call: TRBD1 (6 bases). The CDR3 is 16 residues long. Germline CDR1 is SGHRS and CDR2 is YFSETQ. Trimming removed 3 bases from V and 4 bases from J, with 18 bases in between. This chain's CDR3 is CASSSHPRGNADTQYF. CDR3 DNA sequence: TGCGCCAGCAGCTCCCACCCCAGGGGTAACGCAGATACGCAGTATTTT.

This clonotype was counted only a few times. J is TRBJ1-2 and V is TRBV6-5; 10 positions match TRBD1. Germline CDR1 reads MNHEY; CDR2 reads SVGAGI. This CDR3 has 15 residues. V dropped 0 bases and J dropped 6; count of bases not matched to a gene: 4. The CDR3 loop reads CASSYSPGTGDGYTF. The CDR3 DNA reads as TGTGCCAGCAGTTACTCCCCCGGGACAGGGGATGGCTACACCTTC.

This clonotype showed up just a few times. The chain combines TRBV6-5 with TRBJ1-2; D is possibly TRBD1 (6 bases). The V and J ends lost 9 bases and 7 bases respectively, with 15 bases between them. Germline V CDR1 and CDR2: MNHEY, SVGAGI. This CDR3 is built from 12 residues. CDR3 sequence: CASSPDRSGYTF. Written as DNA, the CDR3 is TGTGCCAGTAGCCCCGACAGGAGTGGCTACACCTTC.

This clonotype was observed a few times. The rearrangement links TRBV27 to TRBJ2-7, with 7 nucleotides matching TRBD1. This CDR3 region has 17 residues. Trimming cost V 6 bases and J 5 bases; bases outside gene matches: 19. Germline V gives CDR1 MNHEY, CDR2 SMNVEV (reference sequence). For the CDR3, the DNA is TGTGCCAGCAGCTCCCCCAACGCGGCAGGGGGTTTTCACGAGCAGTACTTC. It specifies CASSSPNAAGGFHEQYF.

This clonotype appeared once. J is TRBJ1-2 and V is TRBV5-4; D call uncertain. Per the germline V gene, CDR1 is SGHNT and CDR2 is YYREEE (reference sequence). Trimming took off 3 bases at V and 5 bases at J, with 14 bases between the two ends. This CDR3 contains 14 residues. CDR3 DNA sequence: TGTGCCAGCAGCTACGCACCAGCTGGTTATGGCTACACCTTC. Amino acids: CASSYAPAGYGYTF. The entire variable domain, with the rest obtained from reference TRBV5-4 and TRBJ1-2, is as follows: ETGVTQSPTHLIKTRGQQVTLRCSSQSGHNTVSWYQQALGQGPQFIFQYYREEENGRGNFPPRFSGLQFPNYSSELNVNALELDDSALYLCASSYAPAGYGYTFGSGTRLTVV.

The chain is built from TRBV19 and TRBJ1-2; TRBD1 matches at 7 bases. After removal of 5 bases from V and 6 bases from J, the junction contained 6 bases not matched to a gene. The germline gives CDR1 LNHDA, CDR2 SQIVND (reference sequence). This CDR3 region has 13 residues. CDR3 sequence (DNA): TGTGCCAGTAGTCCTTCGACAGGGAATGGCTACACCTTC. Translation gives CASSPSTGNGYTF.

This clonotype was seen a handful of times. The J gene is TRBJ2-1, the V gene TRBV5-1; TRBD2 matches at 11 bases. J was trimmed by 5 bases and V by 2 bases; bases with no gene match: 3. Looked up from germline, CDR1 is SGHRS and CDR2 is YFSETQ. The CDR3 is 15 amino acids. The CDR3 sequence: CASSFPGLADNEQFF. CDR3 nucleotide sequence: TGCGCCAGCAGCTTTCCGGGACTAGCGGACAATGAGCAGTTCTTC.

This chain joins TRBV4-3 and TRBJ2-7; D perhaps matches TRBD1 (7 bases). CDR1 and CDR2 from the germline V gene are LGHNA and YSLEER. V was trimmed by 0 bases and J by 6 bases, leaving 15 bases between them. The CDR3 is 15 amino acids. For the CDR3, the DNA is TGCGCCAGCAGCCAAGACCTAGGGCAGGGGGGCGAGCAGTACTTC. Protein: CASSQDLGQGGEQYF.

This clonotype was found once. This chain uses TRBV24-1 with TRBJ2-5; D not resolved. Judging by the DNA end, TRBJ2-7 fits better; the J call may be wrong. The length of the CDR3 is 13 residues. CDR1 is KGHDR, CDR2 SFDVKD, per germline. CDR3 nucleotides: TGTGCCACCAGTGATTCAGCTACGGGCGAGCAGTACTTC. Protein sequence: CATSDSATGEQYF.

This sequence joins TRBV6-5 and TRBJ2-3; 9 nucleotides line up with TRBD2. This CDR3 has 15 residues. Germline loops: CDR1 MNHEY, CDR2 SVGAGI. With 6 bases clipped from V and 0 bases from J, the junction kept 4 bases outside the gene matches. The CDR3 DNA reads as TGTGCCAGCAGGCTTACTAGCGGGAGCACAGATACGCAGTATTTT. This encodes CASRLTSGSTDTQYF.